This T cell receptor beta chain appears in the sequencing data of a study of blood T cell repertoires in COVID-19. Study at large: There were acute and convalescent COVID-19 samples, and they came from the United States, Italy and Spain. In each case, the material was cDNA or gDNA derived from T cells, B-cell-depleted T cells, or PBMCs.

The germline V gene encodes CDR1 LGHNA and CDR2 YNFKEQ. This CDR3 contains 15 residues. The J segment lost 4 bases and the V segment lost 4 bases, leaving 5 bases of the junction unmatched. In the original workflow: Amplification with reference gene primers provided the estimates of nucleated cell counts. The assay was immunoSEQ multiplex PCR, and TCRdb's table has in-frame clones only and misses some. D and trimming come from the DNA, and the V and J calls and clone size come from that table. This sample has about 360,000 clones, with approximately 77% found just once. This chain links TRBV4-2 with TRBJ1-5, with 9 bases lining up with TRBD1. The source material was peripheral blood. The receptor's source is a human donor with acute or convalescent COVID-19. The donor label of this sample is uncertain. As DNA, the CDR3 is TGTGCCAGCAGCCGCGCGGACAGGGGTAATCAGCCCCAGCATTTT. It yields the protein CASSRADRGNQPQHF.